The 25 T cell receptor beta chains reported below all come from one sample, sequenced in a study of identical twins. TCRdb re-derived calls from the 5' RACE reads in MiXCR, one entry per CDR3 protein. The profile shows approximately 500,000 distinct CDR3 sequences, roughly 24% of them singletons. The sample was also reused in another study, on T cells expressing NK-cell markers.

The sequenced sample consisted of CD4+ T cells sorted from blood. The source of these receptors is a woman in her late teens or twenties in good health.

This clonotype was detected only a few times. This chain joins TRBV20-1 and TRBJ2-7; D might be TRBD1 (5 bases). Trimming pared 3 bases from V and 1 base from J, leaving 19 bases between. This CDR3 comprises 16 residues. Germline-derived CDR1 and CDR2 are DFQATT and SNEGSKA (reference sequence). In nucleotides, the CDR3 is TGCAGTGCTAGGAGAAAGGGGCAGGCCTGGTCCTACGAGCAGTACTTC. This encodes CSARRKGQAWSYEQYF.

This chain joins TRBV20-1 and TRBJ2-1; D may be TRBD1 (5 bases). There are 12 residues in the CDR3. V lost 7 bases and J lost 8, with 15 bases in between. Germline lookup yields CDR1 DFQATT and CDR2 SNEGSKA (reference sequence). Written as DNA, the CDR3 is TGCAGTGGCACGTCCCAGGGCGATGAGCAGTTCTTC. Its translation is CSGTSQGDEQFF.

This clonotype was recorded a few times. CDR3: CASSVAANSYNEQFF. In DNA form, the CDR3 reads TGTGCCAGCAGCGTAGCGGCGAACTCCTACAATGAGCAGTTCTTC. The chain couples TRBV9 to TRBJ2-1; D is uncertain. The CDR3 length is 15 residues. V was shortened by 0 bases and J by 0 bases, with 7 bases between the two germline ends. In germline, CDR1 is SGDLS, CDR2 YYNGEE.

This clonotype was counted between two and nine times. The chain links TRBV5-1 to TRBJ1-1; TRBD1 is a possible D gene (6 bases). The germline CDR1 and CDR2 sequences are SGHRS and YFSETQ. Trimming stripped 2 bases from V and 4 bases from J, with 12 bases between. The CDR3 runs to 14 residues. CDR3 protein: CASSFPQGGTEAFF. In DNA, the CDR3 is TGCGCCAGCAGCTTCCCACAGGGAGGCACTGAAGCTTTCTTT.

The chain couples TRBV7-2 to TRBJ1-3; D is unresolved. Germline V lookup: CDR1 SGHTA, CDR2 FQGNSA. There are 15 residues in the CDR3. V lost 5 bases and J lost 2, with 13 bases in between. CDR3 in amino acids: CASSPHFGAGNTIYF. In DNA, the CDR3 is TGTGCCAGCAGCCCCCATTTTGGGGCTGGAAACACCATATATTTT. The entire variable domain, with the rest obtained from reference TRBV7-2 and TRBJ1-3, is as follows: GAGVSQSPSNKVTEKGKDVELRCDPISGHTALYWYRQSLGQGLEFLIYFQGNSAPDKSGLPSDRFSAERTGGSVSTLTIQRTQQEDSAVYLCASSPHFGAGNTIYFGEGSWLTVV.

The J gene is TRBJ2-7, the V gene TRBV27; D is possibly TRBD1 or TRBD2 (5 bases each). Germline V gives CDR1 MNHEY, CDR2 SMNVEV (reference sequence). CDR3 size: 13 residues. Trimming left V 3 bases short and J 3 bases short, with 9 bases between. Written as DNA, the CDR3 is TGTGCCAGCAGTTTTACTGGGGGCTACGAGCAGTACTTC. This codes for CASSFTGGYEQYF.

The gene calls are TRBV28 and TRBJ1-2; D uncertain. The CDR3 extends over 12 amino acids. Between the trimmed V and J ends, which lost 10 bases and 2 bases, there was a span of 11 bases. Per the germline V gene, CDR1 is MDHEN and CDR2 is SYDVKM. The DNA for the CDR3 is TGTGCCACCCCGACGGGGAACTATGGCTACACCTTC. Its translation: CATPTGNYGYTF.

The chain combines TRBV9 with TRBJ2-3; D unresolved. V lost 1 base, J lost 4 bases, and 10 bases lay in between. The CDR3 spans 14 residues. Looked up from germline, CDR1 is SGDLS and CDR2 is YYNGEE. In DNA, the CDR3 is TGTGCCAGCAGCGTAACGTCCGCGGCAGATACGCAGTATTTT. Encoded protein: CASSVTSAADTQYF.

This clonotype has more than one count but fewer than ten. The rearrangement uses TRBV12-3 or TRBV12-4 and TRBJ2-3; 7 bases align to TRBD2. The V and J ends lost 7 bases and 2 bases, in that order; junction bases with no gene match: 3. The CDR3 has 13 amino acids. In nucleotides, the CDR3 is TGTGCCAGCACCGGGACTACCACAGATACGCAGTATTTT. Translating gives CASTGTTTDTQYF.

The CDR3: CASSGTFLSYNEQFF. CDR3 nucleotides: TGTGCCAGCAGTGGGACTTTTTTATCCTACAATGAGCAGTTCTTC. The chain carries TRBV2 and TRBJ2-1, with D perhaps matching TRBD2 (5 bases). The CDR3 runs to 15 residues. V shed 4 bases and J shed 1 base, with 11 bases lying between them. Germline V gives CDR1 SNHLY, CDR2 FYNNEI.

This clonotype was seen many times. The V gene is TRBV3-1, the J gene TRBJ2-1; D not resolved. This CDR3 has 12 residues. V shed 1 base and J shed 6 bases, with 4 bases lying between them. CDR1 and CDR2 (germline): LGHDT, YNNKEL (reference sequence). CDR3 bases: TGTGCCAGCAGCCAAGTCCGCAATGAGCAGTTCTTC. Its translation: CASSQVRNEQFF.

This chain joins TRBV20-1 and TRBJ2-5, with unresolved D. CDR1 and CDR2 (germline): DFQATT, SNEGSKA (reference sequence). Trimming took off 6 bases at V and 4 bases at J, with 12 bases between the two ends. The CDR3 has 12 residues. The DNA of the CDR3 is TGCAGTGCCGGTCCTGGCGGAGAGACCCAGTACTTC. This codes for CSAGPGGETQYF.

The chain has TRBV2 and TRBJ2-7; 9 positions agree with TRBD2. With V trimmed by 10 bases and J by 4 bases, 8 bases remained unmatched. In germline, CDR1 is SNHLY, CDR2 FYNNEI. CDR3 size: 13 residues. CDR3 bases: TGTGCCACCAAGCGGGAGGTTGGATACGAGCAGTACTTC. Its protein product is CATKREVGYEQYF. Combining the CDR3 with reference TRBV2 and TRBJ2-7 gives the whole variable domain EPEVTQTPSHQVTQMGQEVILRCVPISNHLYFYWYRQILGQKVEFLVSFYNNEISEKSEIFDDQFSVERPDGSNFTLKIRSTKLEDSAMYFCATKREVGYEQYFGPGTRLTVT.

The table lists this clonotype with a few counts. The chain carries TRBV5-1 and TRBJ1-3; the D gene is possibly TRBD1 (5 bases). Per the germline V gene, CDR1 is SGHRS and CDR2 is YFSETQ. The CDR3 totals 15 residues. The V end was cut by 4 bases, the J end by 0 bases, with 11 bases between. CDR3 nucleotide sequence: TGCGCCAGCAGCGCCCCCGACAGCTCTGGAAACACCATATATTTT. Its translation: CASSAPDSSGNTIYF.

The chain carries TRBV20-1 and TRBJ1-1, with D perhaps matching TRBD1 (6 bases). CDR3 size: 14 residues. CDR1 is DFQATT and CDR2 is SNEGSKA in the germline V gene (reference sequence). V shed 3 bases and J shed 3 bases, with 14 bases lying between them. This CDR3 reads CSARAGASDTEAFF. CDR3 DNA sequence: TGCAGTGCTAGGGCGGGGGCGTCCGACACTGAAGCTTTCTTT.

In its sample, this clonotype was seen a few times. This sequence joins TRBV7-7 and TRBJ2-2, with no clear D. CDR3 size: 13 residues. Per the germline V gene, CDR1 is SSHAT and CDR2 is FNYEAQ (reference sequence). With 5 bases removed from V and 4 bases from J, the gap between germline ends came to 8 bases. The CDR3 sequence is CASSPVGTGELFF. Written as DNA, the CDR3 is TGTGCCAGCAGCCCGGTTGGCACCGGGGAGCTGTTTTTT.

This clonotype has a handful of counts. This chain joins TRBV9 and TRBJ2-1; D call uncertain. The CDR3 length is 14 residues. Between the trimmed V and J ends, which lost 4 bases and 5 bases, there was a span of 13 bases. Germline V gene sequence: CDR1 SGDLS, CDR2 YYNGEE. The CDR3 DNA reads as TGTGCCAGCAGCCTAGGACCGTCGGACAATGAGCAGTTCTTC. This codes for CASSLGPSDNEQFF.

The CDR3 is CSVDGSGSEEQYF. As DNA, the CDR3 is TGCAGCGTTGATGGTAGCGGGAGTGAAGAGCAGTACTTC. The chain employs TRBV29-1 and TRBJ2-7; TRBD2 matches at 9 bases. Germline V gene data show CDR1 as SQVTM and CDR2 as ANQGSEA. The CDR3 consists of 13 residues. The junction had 7 bases not matched to a gene; V was cut back by 3 bases and J by 7 bases.

The chain carries TRBV5-5 and TRBJ1-4; D is possibly TRBD1 (5 bases). The CDR3 runs to 13 residues. Trimming cost V 3 bases and J 8 bases, with 11 bases left between them. Germline CDR1 and CDR2: SGHKS and YYEKEE (reference sequence). The CDR3 protein is CASSSREGEKLFF. CDR3 DNA: TGTGCCAGCAGCTCCAGGGAGGGGGAAAAACTGTTTTTT.

The chain carries TRBV20-1 and TRBJ2-3; 8 nucleotides match TRBD2. Trimming removed 6 bases from V and 4 bases from J; junction bases left unmatched: 15. CDR3 size: 16 residues. From germline, CDR1 is DFQATT and CDR2 SNEGSKA (reference sequence). DNA of the CDR3: TGCAGTGCGGTCGAGGGGACTAGGATTAATCCAGATACGCAGTATTTT. Protein: CSAVEGTRINPDTQYF.

V and J are TRBV20-1 and TRBJ2-3; D unresolved. Germline V gene lookup returns CDR1 DFQATT and CDR2 SNEGSKA (reference sequence). CDR3 length: 13 amino acids. V shed 1 base and J shed 5 bases, with 10 bases lying between them. The CDR3: CSARAPWGDTQYF. CDR3 coding DNA: TGCAGTGCTAGAGCCCCCTGGGGAGATACGCAGTATTTT.

This clonotype has more than one count but fewer than ten. The rearrangement links TRBV20-1 to TRBJ2-1, with TRBD1 identical over 7 bases. CDR1 DFQATT and CDR2 SNEGSKA come from the germline V gene (reference sequence). CDR3 length: 14 amino acids. V shed 3 bases and J 7 bases; nucleotides not matched to a gene: 9. CDR3 loop: CSASWGLTGNEQFF. CDR3 DNA sequence: TGCAGTGCTAGTTGGGGTCTGACAGGGAATGAGCAGTTCTTC.

This clonotype was counted a few times. The chain uses TRBV7-8 and TRBJ2-7, with D perhaps matching TRBD1 (5 bases). Germline V gives CDR1 SGHVS, CDR2 FQNEAQ. The V end was cut by 6 bases, the J end by 1 base, with 16 bases between. The CDR3 contains 15 residues. The CDR3 is CASSSKRQGSYEQYF. DNA of the CDR3: TGTGCCAGCAGTTCAAAGAGGCAGGGTTCCTACGAGCAGTACTTC. The whole variable domain, remainder taken from reference TRBV7-8 and TRBJ2-7, is GAGVSQSPRYKVAKRGQDVALRCDPISGHVSLFWYQQALGQGPEFLTYFQNEAQLDKSGLPSDRFFAERPEGSVSTLKIQRTQQEDSAVYLCASSSKRQGSYEQYFGPGTRLTVT.

The sample holds a few counts of this clonotype. The chain carries TRBV6-2 or TRBV6-3 and TRBJ1-1; no clear D gene. Trimming pared 6 bases from V and 7 bases from J, leaving 21 bases between. The CDR3 sequence is 15 residues long. The V gene's germline CDR1 is MNHEY and CDR2 SVGEGT. CDR3: CASSKITTWFNEAFF. The DNA for the CDR3 is TGTGCCAGCAGCAAGATTACAACATGGTTCAATGAAGCTTTCTTT.

This clonotype has a handful of counts. V usage is TRBV12-3 or TRBV12-4 and J usage is TRBJ1-5; D possibly corresponds to TRBD1 (5 bases). V gave up 3 bases and J gave up 5 bases, with 11 bases separating them. CDR3 size: 14 residues. The CDR3 DNA is TGTGCCAGCAGTTTTCGTCGGGGGGATCAGCCCCAGCATTTT. Protein: CASSFRRGDQPQHF.